This TCR beta chain was profiled in a study of T cell responses to AZD1222 COVID-19 vaccine. Study-wide findings and caveats: Baseline antibody screening turned up just a handful of seropositive AZD1222 recipients. The study found vaccine-associated CD4 TCRs spanning spike, dominant at 160-218 and 743-854. Donors, mostly white British, included more females; clonal diversity was possibly underestimated.

Sequencing used immunoSEQ multiplex PCR; TCRdb keeps in-frame clones, though not all of them. The sample contains tens of thousands of clones, roughly nine tenths of which appear only once. Points on this clone: The antigen remains undetermined.

The length of the CDR3 is 12 residues. The germline V gene has CDR1 SGHVS and CDR2 FNYEAQ. The V end lost 5 bases, the J end lost 4 bases, and 8 bases lay between the germline ends. Sequenced material: peripheral blood, taken 28 days after the second AZD1222 dose. The sequence derives from an adult who received the AZD1222 COVID-19 vaccine. V is TRBV7-6 and J is TRBJ1-1, with D hard to call. CDR3 bases: TGTGCCAGCAGCAATGGGCCCACTGAAGCTTTCTTT. Protein: CASSNGPTEAFF.